This entry features one T cell receptor beta chain sequence. Its antigen is unidentified. The data derive from a study of cytomegalovirus exposure and HLA in healthy donors. Overall study results and limits: For TCR beta chains, V- and J-gene trimming was later linked to a missense DCLRE1C variant. The study put 150 or so TCR beta chains on its list as cytomegalovirus-associated.

PCR involved 60 Vbeta and 13 Jbeta primers. This table comes from immunoSEQ multiplex PCR, and its TCRdb copy is limited to in-frame clones, with some not included. Of over 65,000 clones listed, roughly two thirds are singletons. The specimen was PBMCs. The sequence derives from a woman between 50 and 59 years old in good health and CMV-seropositive.

CDR3 residues: CASSLTASYEQYF. Written as DNA, the CDR3 is TGTGCCAGCAGTTTGACAGCTTCTTACGAGCAGTACTTC. The chain employs TRBV27 and TRBJ2-7; weak D call: TRBD1 (5 bases). CDR1 is MNHEY, CDR2 SMNVEV, per germline (reference sequence). The CDR3 has 13 residues. Trimming pared 3 bases from V and 4 bases from J, leaving 10 bases between.